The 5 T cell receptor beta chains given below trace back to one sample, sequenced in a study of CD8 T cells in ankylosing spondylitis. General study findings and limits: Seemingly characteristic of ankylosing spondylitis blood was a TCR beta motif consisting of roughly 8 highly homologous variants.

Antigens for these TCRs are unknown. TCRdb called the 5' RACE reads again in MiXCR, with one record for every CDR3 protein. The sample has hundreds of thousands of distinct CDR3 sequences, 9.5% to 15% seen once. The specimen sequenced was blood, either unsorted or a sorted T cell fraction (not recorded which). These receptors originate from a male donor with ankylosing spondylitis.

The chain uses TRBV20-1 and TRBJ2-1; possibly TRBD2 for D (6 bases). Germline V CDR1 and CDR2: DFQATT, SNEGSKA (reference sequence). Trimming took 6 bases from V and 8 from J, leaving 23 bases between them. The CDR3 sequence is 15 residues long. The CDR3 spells CSALSRAKSGDEQFF. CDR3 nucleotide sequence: TGCAGTGCCCTATCCCGGGCTAAGTCGGGGGATGAGCAGTTCTTC.

CDR3 residues: CSVEESQGNEQFF. For the CDR3, the DNA is TGCAGCGTTGAAGAATCACAGGGGAATGAGCAGTTCTTC. This chain uses TRBV29-1 with TRBJ2-1, with 7 nucleotides matching TRBD1. CDR1 is SQVTM, CDR2 ANQGSEA, per germline. The CDR3 runs 13 residues. V shed 0 bases and J 7 bases; nucleotides not matched to a gene: 3.

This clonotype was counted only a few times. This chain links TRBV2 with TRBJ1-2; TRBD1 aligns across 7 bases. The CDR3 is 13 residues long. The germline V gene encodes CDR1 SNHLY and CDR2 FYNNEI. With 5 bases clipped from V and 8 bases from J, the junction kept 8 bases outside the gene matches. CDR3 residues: CASSLTGSQGYTF. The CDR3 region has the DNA TGTGCCAGCAGTCTGACAGGGAGCCAGGGCTACACCTTC.

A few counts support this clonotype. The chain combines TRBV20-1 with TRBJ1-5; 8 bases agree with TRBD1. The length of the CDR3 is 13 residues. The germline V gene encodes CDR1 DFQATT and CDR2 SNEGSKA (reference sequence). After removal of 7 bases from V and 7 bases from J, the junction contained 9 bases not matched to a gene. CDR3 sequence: CSEARGLGQPQHF. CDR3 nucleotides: TGCAGTGAGGCCAGGGGGCTGGGGCAGCCCCAGCATTTT.

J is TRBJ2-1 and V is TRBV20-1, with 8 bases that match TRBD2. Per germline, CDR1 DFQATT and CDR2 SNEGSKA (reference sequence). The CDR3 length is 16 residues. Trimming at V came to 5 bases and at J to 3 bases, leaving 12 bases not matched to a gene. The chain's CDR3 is CSALHPAGDYYNEQFF. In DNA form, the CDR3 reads TGCAGTGCTTTACACCCAGCGGGAGATTACTACAATGAGCAGTTCTTC.